The entry that follows covers one T cell receptor beta chain sequence. Antigen: not known. This CDR3 comprises 15 residues. Looked up from germline, CDR1 is SGDLS and CDR2 is YYNGEE. J lost 3 bases, V lost 4 bases, and 7 bases had no gene match. The data belong to a study of cytomegalovirus exposure and HLA in healthy donors. The overall study: From donors who were HLA-typed, an early data release held about 85 million unique TCRs.

In the PCR, 60 Vbeta and 13 Jbeta primers were used. Some clones are missing from TCRdb's copy, which holds only in-frame ones; the method was immunoSEQ multiplex PCR. This sample carries roughly 80,000 clones, around 66% of them seen once, and the ten largest clones take 4.9%. General study results and limits: Reported performance of the classifier showed diagnosis of cytomegalovirus status with high specificity and sensitivity.

V gene TRBV9 combines with J gene TRBJ2-3, with 8 bases lining up with TRBD1. Sequenced: PBMCs. This TCR derives from a man aged 55 to 70 in good health and CMV-seropositive. As DNA, the CDR3 is TGTGCCAGCAGCAGCCGACAGGGGAGGACAGATACGCAGTATTTT. Amino acid sequence: CASSSRQGRTDTQYF.